The 21 T cell receptor beta chains reported below all come from one sample, sequenced in a study of blood T cell repertoires in COVID-19 (dated by TCRdb to the early 2020s). The library came from the immunoSEQ multiplex PCR assay. TCRdb re-hosts the immuneACCESS table, in-frame sequences only. Its copies lack some clones; in the studies checked, an unresolved V gene accounts for under half of them, and the cause for the rest is not known. The sample table contains hundreds of thousands of clones; only one count was recorded for approximately 86% of them. Jointly, the top ten make up 7.2% of the sample. Sequencing was performed on peripheral blood. The receptors originated from a man between 60 and 75 years old who had recovered from COVID-19.

A single count supports this clone. The rearrangement joins TRBV20-1 to TRBJ2-3, with D unclear. Germline CDR1 is DFQATT and CDR2 is SNEGSKA (reference sequence). The CDR3 is 14 residues long. V lost 3 bases and J lost 0, with 10 bases in between. As DNA, the CDR3 is TGCAGTGCTAGTGTCTTAACTAGCACAGATACGCAGTATTTT. Its protein product is CSASVLTSTDTQYF.

About this clone: The same CDR3 arises from other DNA sequences in this sample as well. This chain links TRBV5-6 with TRBJ2-2, with TRBD1 as a possible D gene (5 bases). CDR3 size: 14 residues. CDR1 is SGHDT, CDR2 YYEEEE, per germline. The V end lost 1 base, the J end lost 2 bases, and 6 bases lay between the germline ends. The CDR3 region is CASSLRGNTGELFF. As DNA, the CDR3 is TGTGCCAGCAGCTTGAGGGGAAACACCGGGGAGCTGTTTTTT.

This rearrangement joins TRBV5-1 to TRBJ1-2; D is unclear. Trimming removed 2 bases at V and 1 base at J, with 3 bases between. The CDR3 runs to 12 residues. Looked up from germline, CDR1 is SGHRS and CDR2 is YFSETQ. The CDR3 sequence: CASSFGNYGYTF. Here the CDR3 DNA reads TGCGCCAGCAGCTTCGGTAACTATGGCTACACCTTC.

The table lists this clone with a count of one. The chain uses TRBV5-6 and TRBJ1-2; no reliable D call. The CDR3 is made up of 18 amino acids. With 0 bases removed from V and 0 bases from J, the gap between germline ends came to 18 bases. Germline loops: CDR1 SGHDT, CDR2 YYEEEE. This chain's CDR3 is CASSLASGGSLSNYGYTF. DNA for the CDR3: TGTGCCAGCAGCTTGGCCTCTGGCGGAAGCCTCTCTAACTATGGCTACACCTTC. The variable domain in full, completed from reference TRBV5-6 and TRBJ1-2, reads DAGVTQSPTHLIKTRGQQVTLRCSPKSGHDTVSWYQQALGQGPQFIFQYYEEEERQRGNFPDRFSGHQFPNYSSELNVNALLLGDSALYLCASSLASGGSLSNYGYTFGSGTRLTVV.

This sequence joins TRBV9 and TRBJ1-1; D perhaps matches TRBD1 (6 bases). This CDR3 has 15 amino acids. Germline V gives CDR1 SGDLS, CDR2 YYNGEE. Trimming stripped 3 bases from V and 1 base from J, with 13 bases between. CDR3 in DNA: TGTGCCAGCAGCGACCGAACAGGGCCGAACACTGAAGCTTTCTTT. It codes for CASSDRTGPNTEAFF.

The V call is TRBV5-1, the J call TRBJ1-1; D unclear. Trimming cost V 6 bases and J 0 bases, with 9 bases left between them. The CDR3 is 13 residues long. Per the germline V gene, CDR1 is SGHRS and CDR2 is YFSETQ. Here the CDR3 reads CASKQVLNTEAFF. The CDR3 DNA reads TGCGCCAGCAAACAAGTACTGAACACTGAAGCTTTCTTT.

This clone has just one count. This sequence joins TRBV27 and TRBJ2-5; 7 bases line up with TRBD1. Germline trimming cut 6 bases from V and 2 bases from J; bases unmatched to any gene: 9. CDR3 length equals 15 residues. CDR1 MNHEY and CDR2 SMNVEV come from the germline V gene (reference sequence). The CDR3 DNA reads as TGTGCCAGCAGCCGAACAGGGGTAATTCAAGAGACCCAGTACTTC. Its translation is CASSRTGVIQETQYF.

This rearrangement joins TRBV30 to TRBJ1-6; D not resolved. The germline V gene has CDR1 GTSNPN and CDR2 SVGIG (reference sequence). The V end lost 2 bases, the J end lost 7 bases, and 9 bases lay between the germline ends. The CDR3 loop spans 13 amino acids. CDR3 in DNA: TGTGCCTGGAGTAGGGAGGCCAATTCACCCCTCCACTTT. This translates into CAWSREANSPLHF.

This rearrangement joins TRBV18 to TRBJ1-1; 7 bases match TRBD1. Germline V CDR1 and CDR2: KGHSH, LQKENI. V dropped 2 bases and J dropped 5; count of bases not matched to a gene: 8. The CDR3 runs 15 residues. CDR3 amino acids: CASSPYWGRGTEAFF. As DNA, the CDR3 is TGTGCCAGCTCACCATATTGGGGCAGGGGGACTGAAGCTTTCTTT.

The CDR3 DNA follows: TGTGCCAGCAGTGAATCGGGGGTGGGGGAACAGCCCCAGCATTTT. Protein sequence: CASSESGVGEQPQHF. The chain carries TRBV25-1 and TRBJ1-5, with D perhaps TRBD1 (5 bases). V lost 1 base, J lost 7 bases, and 14 bases lay in between. The length of the CDR3 is 15 residues. Germline V CDR1 and CDR2: MGHDK, SYGVNS.

The rearrangement links TRBV14 to TRBJ2-7, with 7 bases that match TRBD1. Germline CDR1 and CDR2: SGHDN and FVKESK. The CDR3 loop spans 14 amino acids. The V segment lost 6 bases and the J segment 3 bases; nucleotides outside the gene matches: 8. The CDR3 DNA is TGTGCCAGCAGTCGCCTGGGACAGTTCTACGAGCAGTACTTC. Residues: CASSRLGQFYEQYF. The entire variable domain, with the rest obtained from reference TRBV14 and TRBJ2-7, is as follows: EAGVTQFPSHSVIEKGQTVTLRCDPISGHDNLYWYRRVMGKEIKFLLHFVKESKQDESGMPNNRFLAERTGGTYSTLKVQPAELEDSGVYFCASSRLGQFYEQYFGPGTRLTVT.

The gene calls are TRBV10-3 and TRBJ2-3; 12 nucleotides match TRBD2. Germline CDR1 is ENHRY and CDR2 is SYGVKD. The CDR3 length is 16 residues. V was clipped by 8 bases and J by 5 bases; unmatched bases: 11. The chain's CDR3 is CAISLAGGPGVDTQYF. DNA of the CDR3: TGTGCCATCTCCCTAGCGGGGGGGCCTGGTGTAGATACGCAGTATTTT.

The chain carries TRBV4-1 and TRBJ2-1, with TRBD1 matching 11 bases. The CDR3 loop spans 15 amino acids. CDR1 is MGHRA and CDR2 is YSYEKL in the germline V gene. J gave up 6 bases and V 4 bases, and 5 bases lay outside the gene matches. The CDR3 is CASSRRDRGGNEQFF. DNA for the CDR3: TGCGCCAGCAGCCGACGGGACAGGGGGGGCAATGAGCAGTTCTTC.

As concerns this clone: Other DNA sequences in the same sample also yield this CDR3. V and J are TRBV10-3 and TRBJ2-3, with TRBD2 as a possible D gene (6 bases). Per germline, CDR1 ENHRY and CDR2 SYGVKD. The CDR3 covers 15 residues. V shed 2 bases and J shed 0 bases, with 9 bases lying between them. In DNA, the CDR3 is TGTGCCATCAGTGAGACTAGCCCCAGCACAGATACGCAGTATTTT. This sequence encodes CAISETSPSTDTQYF.

V is TRBV7-7 and J is TRBJ1-4; 8 bases line up with TRBD1. The CDR3 length is 20 residues. Germline CDR1 is SSHAT and CDR2 is FNYEAQ (reference sequence). Trimming took 4 bases from V and 1 from J; bases not matched to a gene: 17. The CDR3 bases are TGTGCCAGCAGCTCTACCTCGGGACAGGTCGTTATGGTAACTAATGAAAAACTGTTTTTT. Protein product: CASSSTSGQVVMVTNEKLFF.

V and J are TRBV9 and TRBJ2-7; TRBD2 matches 9 bases. The junction had 3 bases not matched to a gene; V was cut back by 4 bases and J by 4 bases. The V gene's germline CDR1 is SGDLS and CDR2 YYNGEE. The CDR3 consists of 13 residues. The CDR3 is CASSPSGGYEQYF. CDR3 nucleotides: TGTGCCAGCAGCCCCAGCGGGGGGTACGAGCAGTACTTC. The complete variable domain, with remaining parts taken from reference TRBV9 and TRBJ2-7, reads DSGVTQTPKHLITATGQRVTLRCSPRSGDLSVYWYQQSLDQGLQFLIQYYNGEERAKGNILERFSAQQFPDLHSELNLSSLELGDSALYFCASSPSGGYEQYFGPGTRLTVT.

The chain links TRBV6-1 to TRBJ1-5; no firm D call. CDR1 and CDR2 from the germline V gene are MNHNS and SASEGT. The CDR3 loop spans 16 amino acids. The germline V and J ends were trimmed by 0 bases and 0 bases, with 9 bases remaining between them. The CDR3: CASSEAVSYSNQPQHF. The CDR3 DNA is TGTGCCAGCAGTGAAGCCGTCAGTTATAGCAATCAGCCCCAGCATTTT.

This rearrangement joins TRBV10-3 to TRBJ1-5, with 9 positions matching TRBD1. CDR3 size: 16 residues. The trim removed 10 bases at V and 7 bases at J, leaving 17 bases unmatched. Germline-derived CDR1 and CDR2 are ENHRY and SYGVKD. In nucleotides, the CDR3 is TGTGCCACCAGGGGGGACAGGGAACTCTCTGGACAGCCCCAGCATTTT. It translates to CATRGDRELSGQPQHF.

The chain carries TRBV24-1 and TRBJ1-2; 7 nucleotides align to TRBD1. The trim removed 5 bases at V and 5 bases at J, leaving 10 bases unmatched. The CDR3 consists of 15 residues. CDR1 KGHDR and CDR2 SFDVKD come from the germline V gene. CDR3 loop: CATSGETGRLYGYTF. DNA for the CDR3: TGTGCCACCAGTGGAGAGACAGGGCGTTTATATGGCTACACCTTC.

There are a few counts of this clone. The rearrangement uses TRBV28 and TRBJ2-3, with D maybe TRBD2 (6 bases). The germline V gene encodes CDR1 MDHEN and CDR2 SYDVKM. V was trimmed by 3 bases and J by 0 bases, leaving 7 bases between them. The CDR3 totals 14 residues. CDR3 DNA: TGTGCCAGCAGTTTTGGAGGGAGCACAGATACGCAGTATTTT. Encoded protein: CASSFGGSTDTQYF. The variable domain in full, completed from reference TRBV28 and TRBJ2-3, reads DVKVTQSSRYLVKRTGEKVFLECVQDMDHENMFWYRQDPGLGLRLIYFSYDVKMKEKGDIPEGYSVSREKKERFSLILESASTNQTSMYLCASSFGGSTDTQYFGPGTRLTVL.

This clone has only one observation. The V gene is TRBV3-1 (or the pseudogene TRBV3-2), the J gene TRBJ2-3; the match to TRBD2 covers 7 bases. Germline V gives CDR1 LGHDT, CDR2 YNNKEL (reference sequence). J lost 6 bases, V lost 4 bases, and 4 bases had no gene match. The CDR3 length is 13 residues. The CDR3: CASSPSGLDTQYF. The DNA of the CDR3 is TGTGCCAGCAGCCCTAGCGGCCTCGATACGCAGTATTTT.